This T cell receptor (beta chain) appears in the sequencing data of a study of early T cells in non-severe SARS-CoV-2 infection. This clonotype was seen more than once but under ten times. V shed 1 base and J 4 bases; nucleotides not matched to a gene: 6. This CDR3 contains 16 residues. Germline values: CDR1 SGHDN, CDR2 FVKESK. Unique molecular identifiers were added to individual cDNA molecules. TCRdb recomputed calls from the 5' RACE reads with MiXCR, one row per CDR3 protein. The table has about 60,000 distinct CDR3 sequences, 15% seen once. V is TRBV14 and J is TRBJ1-4, with TRBD1 matching over 7 bases. The TCR comes from an adult who was a healthcare worker with PCR-confirmed SARS-CoV-2 infection or an uninfected control (not recorded which). Sequenced material: whole blood, taken at baseline. CDR3 sequence reads: CASSQVPTGFNEKLFF. CDR3 nucleotide sequence: TGTGCCAGCAGCCAAGTCCCGACAGGGTTTAATGAAAAACTGTTTTTT.